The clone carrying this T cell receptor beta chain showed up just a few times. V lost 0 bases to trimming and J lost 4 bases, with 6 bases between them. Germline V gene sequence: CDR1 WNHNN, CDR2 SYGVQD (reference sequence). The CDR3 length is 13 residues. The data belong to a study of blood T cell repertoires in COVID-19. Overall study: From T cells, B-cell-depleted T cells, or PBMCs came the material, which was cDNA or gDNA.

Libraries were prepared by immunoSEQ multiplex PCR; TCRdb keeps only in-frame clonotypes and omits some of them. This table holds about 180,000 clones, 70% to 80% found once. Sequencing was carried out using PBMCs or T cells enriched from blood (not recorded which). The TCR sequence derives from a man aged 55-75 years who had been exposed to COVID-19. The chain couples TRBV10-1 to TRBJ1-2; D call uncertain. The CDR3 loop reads CASSESGVYGYTF. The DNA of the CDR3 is TGCGCCAGCAGTGAGTCCGGAGTCTATGGCTACACCTTC.